This TCR beta chain was captured by sequencing in a study of blood T cell repertoires in COVID-19. On the study more broadly: Both acute and convalescent COVID-19 samples were obtained from the United States, Italy and Spain.

The table lists this clone with a few counts. TCRdb's table, derived via immunoSEQ multiplex PCR, lists solely in-frame clones and lacks some. In the table there are around 75,000 clones, approximately 90% of which are singletons. V dropped 4 bases and J dropped 8; count of bases not matched to a gene: 2. Germline-derived CDR1 and CDR2 are SGHKS and YYEKEE (reference sequence). This CDR3 spans 12 amino acids. This clonotype was obtained from a man aged 60-69 years with acute or convalescent COVID-19. This chain connects TRBV5-5 to TRBJ1-4, with 7 bases aligning to TRBD1. The sample consisted of peripheral blood. CDR3 residues: CASSQGGEKLFF. In DNA form, the CDR3 reads TGTGCCAGCAGCCAGGGGGGAGAAAAACTGTTTTTT.